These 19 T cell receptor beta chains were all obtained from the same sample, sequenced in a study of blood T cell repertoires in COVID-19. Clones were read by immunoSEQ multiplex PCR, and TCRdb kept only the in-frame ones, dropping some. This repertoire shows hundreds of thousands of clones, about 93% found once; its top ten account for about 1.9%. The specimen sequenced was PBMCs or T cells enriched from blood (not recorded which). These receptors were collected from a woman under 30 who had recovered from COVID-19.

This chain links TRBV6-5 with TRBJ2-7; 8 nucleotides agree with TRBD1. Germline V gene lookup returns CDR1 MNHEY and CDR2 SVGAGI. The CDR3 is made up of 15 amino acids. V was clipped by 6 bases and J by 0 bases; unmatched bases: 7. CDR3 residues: CASSSGTGTSYEQYF. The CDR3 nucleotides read TGTGCCAGCAGCTCCGGGACAGGTACCTCCTACGAGCAGTACTTC.

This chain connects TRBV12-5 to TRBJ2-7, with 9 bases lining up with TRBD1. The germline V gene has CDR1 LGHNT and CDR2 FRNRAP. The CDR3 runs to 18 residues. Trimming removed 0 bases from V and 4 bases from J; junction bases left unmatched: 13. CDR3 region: CASGLVPIRDRDQYEQYF. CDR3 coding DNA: TGTGCTAGTGGTTTGGTACCCATCCGGGACAGGGACCAATACGAGCAGTACTTC.

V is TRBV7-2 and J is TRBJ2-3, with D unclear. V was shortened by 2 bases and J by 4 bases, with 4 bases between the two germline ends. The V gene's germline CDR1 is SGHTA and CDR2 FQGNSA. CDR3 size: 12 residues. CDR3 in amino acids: CASSLSADTQYF. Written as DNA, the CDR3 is TGTGCCAGCAGCTTATCGGCAGATACGCAGTATTTT. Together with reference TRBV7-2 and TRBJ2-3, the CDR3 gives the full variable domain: GAGVSQSPSNKVTEKGKDVELRCDPISGHTALYWYRQSLGQGLEFLIYFQGNSAPDKSGLPSDRFSAERTGGSVSTLTIQRTQQEDSAVYLCASSLSADTQYFGPGTRLTVL.

The DNA for the CDR3 is TGTGCCAGCAGCCTCGCCACCGGGACACCCTCGTACGAGCAGTACTTC. Amino acids: CASSLATGTPSYEQYF. The rearrangement joins TRBV3-1 (or the pseudogene TRBV3-2) to TRBJ2-7, with a weak D call TRBD1 (6 bases). Germline V gene sequence: CDR1 LGHDT, CDR2 YNNKEL (reference sequence). This CDR3 is built from 16 residues. V shed 4 bases and J shed 4 bases, with 20 bases lying between them.

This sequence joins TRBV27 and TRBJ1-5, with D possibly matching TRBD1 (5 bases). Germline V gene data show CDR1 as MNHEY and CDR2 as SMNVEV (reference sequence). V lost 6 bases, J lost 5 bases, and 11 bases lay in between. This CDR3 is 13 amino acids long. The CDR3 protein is CASSRTLDQPQHF. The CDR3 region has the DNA TGTGCCAGCAGCCGGACACTGGATCAGCCCCAGCATTTT.

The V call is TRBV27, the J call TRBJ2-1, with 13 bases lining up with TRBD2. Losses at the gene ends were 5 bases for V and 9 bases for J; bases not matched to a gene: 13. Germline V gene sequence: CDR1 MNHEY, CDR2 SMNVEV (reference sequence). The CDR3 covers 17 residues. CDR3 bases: TGTGCCAGCAGTCACCGCCAACTAGCGGGAGGGTCGGGTGAGCAGTTCTTC. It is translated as CASSHRQLAGGSGEQFF.

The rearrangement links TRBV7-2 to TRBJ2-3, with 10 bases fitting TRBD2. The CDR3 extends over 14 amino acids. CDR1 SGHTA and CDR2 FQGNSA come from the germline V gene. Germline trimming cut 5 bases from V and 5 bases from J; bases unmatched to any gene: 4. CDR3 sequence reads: CASSPGTSVDTQYF. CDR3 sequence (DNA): TGTGCCAGCAGCCCCGGGACTAGCGTAGATACGCAGTATTTT.

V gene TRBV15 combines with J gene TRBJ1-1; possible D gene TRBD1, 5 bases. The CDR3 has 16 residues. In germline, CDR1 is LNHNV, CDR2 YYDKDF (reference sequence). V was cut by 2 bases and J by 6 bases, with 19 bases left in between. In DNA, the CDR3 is TGTGCCACCAGCAGACTCCCCTTCGGGGGATTCGCTGAAGCTTTCTTT. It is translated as CATSRLPFGGFAEAFF.

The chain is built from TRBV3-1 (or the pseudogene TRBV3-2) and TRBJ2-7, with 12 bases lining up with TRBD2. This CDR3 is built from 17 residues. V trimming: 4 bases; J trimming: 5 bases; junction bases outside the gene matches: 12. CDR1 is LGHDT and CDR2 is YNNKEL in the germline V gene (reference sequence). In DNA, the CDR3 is TGTGCCAGCAGCCTATACAGACTAGCGGGAGAGTCGAACGAGCAGTACTTC. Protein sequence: CASSLYRLAGESNEQYF.

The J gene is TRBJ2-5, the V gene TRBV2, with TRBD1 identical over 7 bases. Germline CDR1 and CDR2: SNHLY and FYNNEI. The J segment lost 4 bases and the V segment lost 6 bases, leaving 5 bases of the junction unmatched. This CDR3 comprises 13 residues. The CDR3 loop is CASRYRGLETQYF. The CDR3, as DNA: TGTGCCAGCAGATACAGGGGTCTAGAGACCCAGTACTTC.

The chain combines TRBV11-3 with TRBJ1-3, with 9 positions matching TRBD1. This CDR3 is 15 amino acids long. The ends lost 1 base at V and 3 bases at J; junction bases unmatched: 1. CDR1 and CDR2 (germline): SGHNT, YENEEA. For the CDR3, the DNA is TGTGCCAGCAGCTTAGGGGACAGGGTTGGAAACACCATATATTTT. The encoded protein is CASSLGDRVGNTIYF.

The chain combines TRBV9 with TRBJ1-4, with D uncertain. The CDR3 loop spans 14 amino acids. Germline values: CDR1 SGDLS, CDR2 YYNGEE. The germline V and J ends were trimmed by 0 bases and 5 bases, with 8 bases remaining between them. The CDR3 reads CASSVGGMNEKLFF. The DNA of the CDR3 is TGTGCCAGCAGCGTAGGCGGGATGAATGAAAAACTGTTTTTT.

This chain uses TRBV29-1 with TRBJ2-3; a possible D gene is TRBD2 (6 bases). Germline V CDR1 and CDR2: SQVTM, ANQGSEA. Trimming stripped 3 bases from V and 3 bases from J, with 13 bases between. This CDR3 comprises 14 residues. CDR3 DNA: TGCAGCGTTGATCGAGGACTAACGACAGATACGCAGTATTTT. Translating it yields CSVDRGLTTDTQYF.

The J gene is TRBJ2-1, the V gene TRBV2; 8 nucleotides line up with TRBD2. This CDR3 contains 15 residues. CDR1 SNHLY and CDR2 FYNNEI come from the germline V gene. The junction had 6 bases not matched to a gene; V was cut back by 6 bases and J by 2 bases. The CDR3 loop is CASRSLAGPYNEQFF. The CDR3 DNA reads TGTGCCAGCAGGTCTCTAGCGGGTCCCTACAATGAGCAGTTCTTC.

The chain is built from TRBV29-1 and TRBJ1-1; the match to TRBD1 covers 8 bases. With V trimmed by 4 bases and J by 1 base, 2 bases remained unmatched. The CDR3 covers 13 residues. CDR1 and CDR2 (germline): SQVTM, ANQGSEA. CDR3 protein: CSVGQGRNTEAFF. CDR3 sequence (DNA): TGCAGCGTTGGACAGGGGAGGAACACTGAAGCTTTCTTT. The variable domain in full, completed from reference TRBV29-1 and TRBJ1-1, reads SAVISQKPSRDICQRGTSLTIQCQVDSQVTMMFWYRQQPGQSLTLIATANQGSEATYESGFVIDKFPISRPNLTFSTLTVSNMSPEDSSIYLCSVGQGRNTEAFFGQGTRLTVV.

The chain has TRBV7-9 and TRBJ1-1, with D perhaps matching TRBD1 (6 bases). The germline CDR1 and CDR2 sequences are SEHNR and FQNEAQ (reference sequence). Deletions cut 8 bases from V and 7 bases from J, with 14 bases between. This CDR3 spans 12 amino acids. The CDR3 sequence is CASQRGYDEAFF. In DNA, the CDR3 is TGTGCCAGCCAGAGGGGGTATGATGAAGCTTTCTTT.

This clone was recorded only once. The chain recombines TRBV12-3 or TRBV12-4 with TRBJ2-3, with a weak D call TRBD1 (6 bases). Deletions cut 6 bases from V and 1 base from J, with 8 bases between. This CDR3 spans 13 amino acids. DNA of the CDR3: TGTGCCAGCAGCCGGACAGGCACAGATACGCAGTATTTT. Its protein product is CASSRTGTDTQYF.

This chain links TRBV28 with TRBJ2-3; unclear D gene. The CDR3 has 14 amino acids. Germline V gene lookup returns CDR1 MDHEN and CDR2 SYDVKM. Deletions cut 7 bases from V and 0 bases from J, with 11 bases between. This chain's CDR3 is CASNEASSTDTQYF. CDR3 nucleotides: TGTGCCAGCAATGAGGCGTCTAGCACAGATACGCAGTATTTT.

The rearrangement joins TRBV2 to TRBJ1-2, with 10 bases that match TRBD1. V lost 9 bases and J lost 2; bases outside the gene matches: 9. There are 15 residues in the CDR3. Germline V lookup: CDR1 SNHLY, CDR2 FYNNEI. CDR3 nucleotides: TGTGCCAGTAAGATTGGGACAGGGGACAACTATGGCTACACCTTC. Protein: CASKIGTGDNYGYTF.